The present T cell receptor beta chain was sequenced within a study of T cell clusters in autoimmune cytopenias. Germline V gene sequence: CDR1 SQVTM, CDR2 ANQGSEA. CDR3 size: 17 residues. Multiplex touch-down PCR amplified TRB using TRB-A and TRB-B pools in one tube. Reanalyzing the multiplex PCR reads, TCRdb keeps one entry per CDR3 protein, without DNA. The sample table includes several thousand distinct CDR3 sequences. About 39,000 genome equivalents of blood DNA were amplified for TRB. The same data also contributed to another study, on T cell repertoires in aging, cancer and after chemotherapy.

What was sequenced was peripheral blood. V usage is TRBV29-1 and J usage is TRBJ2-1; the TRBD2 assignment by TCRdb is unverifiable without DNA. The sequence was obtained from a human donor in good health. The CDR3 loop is CSGKDSWTSETYNEQFF.